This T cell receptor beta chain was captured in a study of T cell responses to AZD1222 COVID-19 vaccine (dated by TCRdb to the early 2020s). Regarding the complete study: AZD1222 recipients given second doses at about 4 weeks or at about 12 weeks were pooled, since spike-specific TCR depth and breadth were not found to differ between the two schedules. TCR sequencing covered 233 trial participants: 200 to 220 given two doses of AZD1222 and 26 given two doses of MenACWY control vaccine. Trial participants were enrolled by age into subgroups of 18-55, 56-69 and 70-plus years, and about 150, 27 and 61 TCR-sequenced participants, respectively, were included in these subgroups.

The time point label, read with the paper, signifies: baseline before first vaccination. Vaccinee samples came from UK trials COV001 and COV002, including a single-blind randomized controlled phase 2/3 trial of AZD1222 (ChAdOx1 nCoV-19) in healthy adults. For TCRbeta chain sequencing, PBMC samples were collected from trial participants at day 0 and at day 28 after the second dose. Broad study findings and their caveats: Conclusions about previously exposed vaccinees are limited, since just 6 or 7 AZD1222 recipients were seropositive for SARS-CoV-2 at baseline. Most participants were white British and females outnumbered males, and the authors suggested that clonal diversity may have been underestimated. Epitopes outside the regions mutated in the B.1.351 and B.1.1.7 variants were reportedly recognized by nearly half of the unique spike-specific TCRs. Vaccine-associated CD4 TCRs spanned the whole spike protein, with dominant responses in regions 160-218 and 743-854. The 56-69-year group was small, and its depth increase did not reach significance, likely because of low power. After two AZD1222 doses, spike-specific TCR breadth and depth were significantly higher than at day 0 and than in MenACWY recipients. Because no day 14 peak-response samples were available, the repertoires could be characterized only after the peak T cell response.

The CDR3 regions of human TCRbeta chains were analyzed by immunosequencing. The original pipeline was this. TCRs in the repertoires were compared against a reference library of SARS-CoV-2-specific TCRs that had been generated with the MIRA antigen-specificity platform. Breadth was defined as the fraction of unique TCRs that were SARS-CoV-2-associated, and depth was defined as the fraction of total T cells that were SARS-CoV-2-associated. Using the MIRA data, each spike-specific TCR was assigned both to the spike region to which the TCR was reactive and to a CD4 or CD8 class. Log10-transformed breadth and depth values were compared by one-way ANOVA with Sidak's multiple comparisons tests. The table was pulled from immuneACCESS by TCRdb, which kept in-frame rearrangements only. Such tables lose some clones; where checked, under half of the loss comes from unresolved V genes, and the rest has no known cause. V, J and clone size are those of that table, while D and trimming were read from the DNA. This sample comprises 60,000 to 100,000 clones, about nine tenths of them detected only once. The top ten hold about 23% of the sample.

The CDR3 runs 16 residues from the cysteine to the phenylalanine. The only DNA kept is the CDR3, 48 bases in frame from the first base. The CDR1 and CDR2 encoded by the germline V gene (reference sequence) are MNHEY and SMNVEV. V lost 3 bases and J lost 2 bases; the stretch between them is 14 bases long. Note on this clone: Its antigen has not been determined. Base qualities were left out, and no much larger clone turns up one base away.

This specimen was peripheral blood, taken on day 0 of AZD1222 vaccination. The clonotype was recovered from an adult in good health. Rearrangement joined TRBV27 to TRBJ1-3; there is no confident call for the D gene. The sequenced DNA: TGTGCCAGCAGTTTCTCCGGGGTGGATCCTGGAAACACCATATATTTT. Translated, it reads CASSFSGVDPGNTIYF.